This T cell receptor beta chain was sequenced for a study of shared clonotypes between healthy human individuals. Study context: Donors, aged 18 to 49, were a couple of women and three men.

This CDR3 comprises 15 residues. The junction had 8 bases not matched to a gene; V was cut back by 0 bases and J by 7 bases. Germline CDR1 LNHNV, CDR2 YYDKDF (reference sequence). Sorted-subset replicate PCRs used 200 ng of genomic DNA. This amount corresponded to about 29,000 T cell genomes. Assay used: immunoSEQ multiplex PCR; TCRdb lists only in-frame clones, some missing. Among roughly 1,100,000 clones listed, about 76% were seen once. The specimen was memory CD4+ T cells sorted from blood. Described subset: CD45RA-negative fraction. The chain joins TRBV15 to TRBJ1-1, with 7 bases identical to TRBD1. This receptor was obtained from a man between 18 and 29 years old in good health. For the CDR3, the DNA is TGTGCCACCAGCAGAGATGGGACAGACAGAGATGAAGCTTTCTTT. Translated: CATSRDGTDRDEAFF.